What follows are 9 T cell receptor beta chains derived from one specimen sequenced in a study of blood T cell repertoires in COVID-19. Sequenced by immunoSEQ multiplex PCR; TCRdb stores in-frame clones only, minus some. The table shows some 670,000 clones, with more than 80% occurring only once. Sequenced: peripheral blood. The receptor source for this set is a woman between 18 and 29 years old with acute or convalescent COVID-19.

This clone came up once. This rearrangement joins TRBV5-1 to TRBJ2-7, with TRBD2 matching over 13 bases. CDR3 size: 19 residues. The germline V gene encodes CDR1 SGHRS and CDR2 YFSETQ. Germline trimming cut 4 bases from V and 3 bases from J; bases unmatched to any gene: 16. For the CDR3, the DNA is TGCGCCAGCAGCCGCCGGACTAGCGGGGGAGAGCCCCACCTCTACGAGCAGTACTTC. Its protein is CASSRRTSGGEPHLYEQYF.

This chain links TRBV20-1 with TRBJ1-1, with D maybe TRBD1 (5 bases). The CDR3 has 15 residues. Per germline, CDR1 DFQATT and CDR2 SNEGSKA (reference sequence). V was pared by 3 bases and J by 1 base, with 15 bases between. CDR3 sequence (DNA): TGCAGTGCTAGTAGTCTGACAGTCCGGAACACTGAAGCTTTCTTT. It encodes CSASSLTVRNTEAFF.

This chain uses TRBV27 with TRBJ1-1, with D maybe TRBD1 (6 bases). V lost 6 bases, J lost 1 base, and 21 bases lay in between. Germline CDR1 is MNHEY and CDR2 is SMNVEV (reference sequence). CDR3 length: 17 residues. CDR3 loop: CASSSTPPGEPNTEAFF. In nucleotides, the CDR3 is TGTGCCAGCAGCTCCACTCCACCAGGGGAGCCGAACACTGAAGCTTTCTTT.

This chain links TRBV5-5 with TRBJ2-1; 7 nucleotides match TRBD1. The CDR3 contains 13 residues. V shed 3 bases, J shed 5 bases, and the junction held 2 bases outside the gene matches. Germline V CDR1 and CDR2: SGHKS, YYEKEE (reference sequence). The CDR3 protein is CASSWDSNNEQFF. The CDR3 DNA follows: TGTGCCAGCAGCTGGGACAGTAACAATGAGCAGTTCTTC.

This chain connects TRBV5-1 to TRBJ2-7; no firm D call. The CDR3 runs to 16 residues. Germline-derived CDR1 and CDR2 are SGHRS and YFSETQ. Between the trimmed V and J ends, which lost 5 bases and 0 bases, there was a span of 18 bases. The CDR3 region is CASRRVGSPLSYEQYF. In DNA, the CDR3 is TGCGCCAGCAGACGTGTAGGTAGCCCCCTCTCCTACGAGCAGTACTTC.

The CDR3 reads CASGLSTGGGQPQHF. DNA for the CDR3: TGTGCCAGCGGCCTTTCAACAGGGGGCGGTCAGCCCCAGCATTTT. This chain connects TRBV2 to TRBJ1-5; 9 bases fit TRBD1. The V segment lost 8 bases and the J segment 6 bases; nucleotides outside the gene matches: 11. Germline V CDR1 and CDR2: SNHLY, FYNNEI. The CDR3 sequence is 15 residues long.

The genes are TRBV6-5 and TRBJ1-4, with unresolved D. The CDR3 has 12 amino acids. CDR1 MNHEY and CDR2 SVGAGI come from the germline V gene. Between the trimmed V and J ends, which lost 4 bases and 5 bases, there was a span of 5 bases. The CDR3 here is CASSSLNEKLFF. The CDR3 DNA follows: TGTGCCAGCAGTTCCCTAAATGAAAAACTGTTTTTT.

In this sample, this clone turned up a few times. This rearrangement joins TRBV2 to TRBJ1-2, with 7 bases matching TRBD1. CDR1 is SNHLY, CDR2 FYNNEI, per germline. The CDR3 is made up of 15 amino acids. V gave up 2 bases and J gave up 3 bases; unmatched junction bases: 6. The CDR3: CASSERPGGYYGYTF. CDR3 DNA: TGTGCCAGCAGTGAACGCCCAGGGGGGTACTATGGCTACACCTTC.

This chain uses TRBV28 with TRBJ1-5; maybe TRBD1 (5 bases). The CDR3 is made up of 18 amino acids. Germline CDR1 MDHEN, CDR2 SYDVKM. The V and J ends lost 6 bases and 0 bases respectively, with 21 bases between them. CDR3 in amino acids: CASSPPPGGTYSNQPQHF. DNA of the CDR3: TGTGCCAGCAGCCCCCCGCCGGGCGGGACTTATAGCAATCAGCCCCAGCATTTT.